The clone carrying this TCR beta chain was counted many times. One entry per CDR3 protein, called by TCRdb with MiXCR from the PCR reads. Seen here are approximately 90,000 distinct CDR3 sequences, approximately 49% observed once, and the top ten hold around 10%. This specimen belongs to a study of CDR3 diversity in severe acne. This CDR3 region has 15 residues. Germline lookup yields CDR1 SGHRS and CDR2 YFSETQ. The V end lost 6 bases, the J end lost 6 bases, and 19 bases lay between the germline ends. The chain couples TRBV5-1 to TRBJ1-5; possibly TRBD1 for D (6 bases). The sample comprised blood. The TCR sequence derives from a male donor with severe acne vulgaris. The CDR3 sequence: CASTIDGGRGQPQHF. In nucleotides, the CDR3 is TGCGCCAGCACCATTGACGGGGGGCGCGGTCAGCCCCAGCATTTT. Variable domain in full (rest from reference TRBV5-1 and TRBJ1-5): KAGVTQTPRYLIKTRGQQVTLSCSPISGHRSVSWYQQTPGQGLQFLFEYFSETQRNKGNFPGRFSGRQFSNSRSEMNVSTLELGDSALYLCASTIDGGRGQPQHFGDGTRLSIL.